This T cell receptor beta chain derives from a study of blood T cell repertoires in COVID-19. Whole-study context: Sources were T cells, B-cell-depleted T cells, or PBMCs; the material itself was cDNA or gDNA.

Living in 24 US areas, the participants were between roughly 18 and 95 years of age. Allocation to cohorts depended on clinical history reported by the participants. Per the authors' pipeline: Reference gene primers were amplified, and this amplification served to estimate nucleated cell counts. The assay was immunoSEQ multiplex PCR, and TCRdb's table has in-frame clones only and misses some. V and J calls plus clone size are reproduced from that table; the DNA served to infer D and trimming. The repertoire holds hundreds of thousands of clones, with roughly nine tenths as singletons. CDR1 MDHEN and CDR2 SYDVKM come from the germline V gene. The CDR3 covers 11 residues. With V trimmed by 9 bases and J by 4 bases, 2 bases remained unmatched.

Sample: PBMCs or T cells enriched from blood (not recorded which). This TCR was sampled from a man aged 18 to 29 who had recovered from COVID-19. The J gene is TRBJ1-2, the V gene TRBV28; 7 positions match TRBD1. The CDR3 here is CASTGAYGYTF. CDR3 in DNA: TGTGCCAGTACAGGGGCCTATGGCTACACCTTC.